This T cell receptor beta chain was recorded in a study of blood T cell repertoires in COVID-19. On the study more broadly: Some COVID-19 samples were acute and others convalescent; all came from the United States, Italy and Spain. T cells, B-cell-depleted T cells, or PBMCs supplied cDNA or gDNA.

The ends were cut back, 6 bases at V and 2 bases at J, with 9 bases in the middle. This CDR3 region has 13 residues. CDR1 and CDR2 (germline): SEHNR, FQNEAQ (reference sequence). In the original workflow: Amplified reference gene primers provided the basis for estimating nucleated cell counts. TCRdb keeps only in-frame clones here, not all; method: immunoSEQ multiplex PCR. V and J calls plus clone size are reproduced from that table; the DNA served to infer D and trimming. The repertoire has some 130,000 clones, about 87% of them found once; the top ten carry approximately 3.3%. The TCR was taken from a woman aged 55-69 years with acute or convalescent COVID-19. V and J are TRBV7-9 and TRBJ2-3, with TRBD2 as a possible D gene (6 bases). Sequencing used peripheral blood. This chain's CDR3 is CASRWEATDTQYF. The CDR3 DNA follows: TGTGCCAGCAGGTGGGAGGCCACAGATACGCAGTATTTT. Variable domain in full (rest from reference TRBV7-9 and TRBJ2-3): DTGVSQNPRHKITKRGQNVTFRCDPISEHNRLYWYRQTLGQGPEFLTYFQNEAQLEKSRLLSDRFSAERPKGSFSTLEIQRTEQGDSAMYLCASRWEATDTQYFGPGTRLTVL.